This TCR beta chain was retrieved from a study of shared clonotypes between healthy human individuals. About the research overall: The cohort comprised a couple of women and a few men. Their ages spanned 18 to 49 years.

The study, taken as a whole, reports: Sharing of clonotypes among donors was expected to vary with sequencing depth. Blood was the sole source, and tissue repertoires probably differ.

The study drew its donors from healthy HIV-negative adults without recent acute infections or vaccinations. Of note for this clone: Its target is unknown. A much larger clone differs from this one at a single base, so this may be a read error. Other DNA sequences in this specimen translate into the identical CDR3.

Libraries were prepared by immunoSEQ multiplex PCR; TCRdb keeps only in-frame clonotypes and omits some of them. The sample has about 510,000 clones, approximately 79% seen once. Germline V CDR1 and CDR2: SGHTA, FQGTGA. Trimming shortened V by 5 bases and J by 0 bases, and 6 bases separated the two germline ends. The CDR3 runs to 13 residues. Sequencing input: PBMCs. The rearrangement links TRBV7-3 to TRBJ2-3; D unresolved. The origin of this receptor is a middle-aged woman in good health. Some clones in this sample may be carry-over from other donors' samples. DNA of the CDR3: TGTGCCAGCAGCCCCGGGAGCACAGATACGCAGTATTTT. Translating gives CASSPGSTDTQYF. Using reference TRBV7-3 and TRBJ2-3 for the parts outside the CDR3, the full variable domain is GAGVSQTPSNKVTEKGKYVELRCDPISGHTALYWYRQSLGQGPEFLIYFQGTGAADDSGLPNDRFFAVRPEGSVSTLKIQRTERGDSAVYLCASSPGSTDTQYFGPGTRLTVL.